This is a list of T cell receptor beta chains from one sample in a study of response to subunit inactivated influenza vaccine. TCRdb independently ran MiXCR on the RT-PCR reads; one entry per CDR3 protein. The data hold roughly 500,000 distinct CDR3 sequences, with under 25% observed a single time. The same data also contributed to another study, on T cells expressing NK-cell markers.

The specimen comprised CD4+ T cells sorted from PBMCs, sampled 11 to 12 days after vaccination. The source is a man between 45 and 60 years old who received an inactivated influenza vaccine. Each CDR3 is given with its conserved first and last residue. The order of the fields is D gene, V gene, J gene, clone size, CDR3 DNA, CDR3 protein. D genes are given only for firm matches. Size is stated for part of the rows, as once, few or many counts, or as a class when the clone is expanded.

d_call: NA
v_call: TRBV29-1
j_call: TRBJ2-1
clone_size: NA
cdr3_nt: TGCAGCGTGGGAAACAATGAGCAGTTCTTC
cdr3_aa: CSVGNNEQFF

d_call: TRBD2
v_call: TRBV12-3/TRBV12-4
j_call: TRBJ2-2
clone_size: NA
cdr3_nt: TGTGCCAGCACCCTTAGCGGGACCACCGGGGAGCTGTTTTTT
cdr3_aa: CASTLSGTTGELFF

d_call: TRBD1
v_call: TRBV6-1
j_call: TRBJ1-1
clone_size: few
cdr3_nt: TGTGCCAGCAGTGTACAGGGGGGGAACACTGAAGCTTTCTTT
cdr3_aa: CASSVQGGNTEAFF

d_call: TRBD2
v_call: TRBV5-6
j_call: TRBJ2-1
clone_size: NA
cdr3_nt: TGTGCCAGCAGCTGGGGACTAGCGGGGGGGGTTTACAATGAGCAGTTCTTC
cdr3_aa: CASSWGLAGGVYNEQFF

d_call: TRBD2
v_call: TRBV7-2
j_call: TRBJ2-1
clone_size: NA
cdr3_nt: TGTGCCAGCAGCTTAGCGGCACTAGCGGTTTACAATGAGCAGTTCTTC
cdr3_aa: CASSLAALAVYNEQFF

d_call: NA
v_call: TRBV29-1
j_call: TRBJ1-2
clone_size: NA
cdr3_nt: TGCAGCGTCGCGTTTAACTATGGCTACACCTTC
cdr3_aa: CSVAFNYGYTF

d_call: NA
v_call: TRBV15
j_call: TRBJ1-6
clone_size: many
cdr3_nt: TGTGCCACCAGCAAAGCATCCGGGCAGGGTCCCCTCCACTTT
cdr3_aa: CATSKASGQGPLHF

d_call: NA
v_call: TRBV5-1
j_call: TRBJ1-6
clone_size: NA
cdr3_nt: TGCGCCAGCAGCTTGGCGGGGCAGGGTTCCGAACCCCTCCACTTT
cdr3_aa: CASSLAGQGSEPLHF

d_call: NA
v_call: TRBV6-2/TRBV6-3
j_call: TRBJ1-5
clone_size: NA
cdr3_nt: TGTGCCAGCAGTTACGGGAGGGCAGGGGTTAGCAATCAGCCCCAGCATTTT
cdr3_aa: CASSYGRAGVSNQPQHF

d_call: NA
v_call: TRBV12-3/TRBV12-4
j_call: TRBJ1-4
clone_size: NA
cdr3_nt: TGTGCCAGCAGTTTTATCCATAGTTTTGGTCGGTATGAAAAACTGTTTTTT
cdr3_aa: CASSFIHSFGRYEKLFF

d_call: NA
v_call: TRBV7-9
j_call: TRBJ2-3
clone_size: NA
cdr3_nt: TGTGCCAGCAGATCCGACGCGAACACAGATACGCAGTATTTT
cdr3_aa: CASRSDANTDTQYF

d_call: NA
v_call: TRBV20-1
j_call: TRBJ2-7
clone_size: many
cdr3_nt: TGCAGTGTAGAAAGAGGCTACGAGCAGTACTTC
cdr3_aa: CSVERGYEQYF

d_call: NA
v_call: TRBV20-1
j_call: TRBJ2-7
clone_size: NA
cdr3_nt: TGCAGTGCTAGAGAGGGACTCCTACAATCCTACGAGCAGTACTTC
cdr3_aa: CSAREGLLQSYEQYF

d_call: NA
v_call: TRBV4-2
j_call: TRBJ1-1
clone_size: NA
cdr3_nt: TGTGCCAGCAGCCAAGATCGGGAGACAGCTGAAGCTTTCTTT
cdr3_aa: CASSQDRETAEAFF

d_call: NA
v_call: TRBV5-6
j_call: TRBJ2-7
clone_size: NA
cdr3_nt: TGTGCCAGCAGCTTGGGGGGCCCTTACGTCGAGCAGTACTTC
cdr3_aa: CASSLGGPYVEQYF

d_call: NA
v_call: TRBV20-1
j_call: TRBJ1-6
clone_size: few
cdr3_nt: TGCAGTGCTAGAGACAGCCTTAATTCACCCCTCCACTTT
cdr3_aa: CSARDSLNSPLHF

d_call: NA
v_call: TRBV4-3
j_call: TRBJ1-2
clone_size: NA
cdr3_nt: TGCGCCAGCAGCCAAGGCACCGGGACACAAGTTAACTATGGCTACACCTTC
cdr3_aa: CASSQGTGTQVNYGYTF

d_call: NA
v_call: TRBV5-1
j_call: TRBJ1-5
clone_size: NA
cdr3_nt: TGCGCCAGCAGCCCCGGGAAGGGCGGACAGCCCCAGCATTTT
cdr3_aa: CASSPGKGGQPQHF

d_call: NA
v_call: TRBV5-1
j_call: TRBJ2-7
clone_size: NA
cdr3_nt: TGCGCCAGCACCCAACCAGGGCTGGTCAGCTCCTACGAGCAGTACTTC
cdr3_aa: CASTQPGLVSSYEQYF

d_call: NA
v_call: TRBV24-1
j_call: TRBJ2-5
clone_size: few
cdr3_nt: TGTGCCACCAGTGATAGATGGAAGCAAGAGACCCAGTACTTC
cdr3_aa: CATSDRWKQETQYF

d_call: NA
v_call: TRBV11-2
j_call: TRBJ2-5
clone_size: NA
cdr3_nt: TGTGCCAGCAGCTTTAATGTACAACGGGAAATTAGAGAGACCCAGTACTTC
cdr3_aa: CASSFNVQREIRETQYF

d_call: NA
v_call: TRBV19
j_call: TRBJ1-5
clone_size: NA
cdr3_nt: TGTGCCAGTAGTAGCAGGGTCAATCAGCCCCAGCATTTT
cdr3_aa: CASSSRVNQPQHF

d_call: TRBD1
v_call: TRBV6-1
j_call: TRBJ1-5
clone_size: NA
cdr3_nt: TGTGCCAGCAGAAGGGTAGGGGGCGAGAATCAGCCCCAGCATTTT
cdr3_aa: CASRRVGGENQPQHF

d_call: TRBD1
v_call: TRBV7-6
j_call: TRBJ2-2
clone_size: many
cdr3_nt: TGTGCCAGCAGCTTAGCGGCGGGACAGGGGGCCGGGGAGCTGTTTTTT
cdr3_aa: CASSLAAGQGAGELFF

d_call: NA
v_call: TRBV6-1
j_call: TRBJ2-1
clone_size: few
cdr3_nt: TGTGCCAGCAGACTGTTTGGCTCCCCCGATAATGAGCAGTTCTTC
cdr3_aa: CASRLFGSPDNEQFF

d_call: TRBD2
v_call: TRBV7-3
j_call: TRBJ2-1
clone_size: few
cdr3_nt: TGTGCCAGCAGCTTAGGGGCTCTAGCGGGGGACAATGAGCAGTTCTTC
cdr3_aa: CASSLGALAGDNEQFF

d_call: TRBD1
v_call: TRBV29-1
j_call: TRBJ2-7
clone_size: NA
cdr3_nt: TGCAGCGTTGAAGATTCAGTGACAGGGGGGAACTACGAGCAGTACTTC
cdr3_aa: CSVEDSVTGGNYEQYF

d_call: TRBD2
v_call: TRBV20-1
j_call: TRBJ2-5
clone_size: NA
cdr3_nt: TGCAGTGCTAGAACTAAGACTAGCGGGACCCTCAGTGAGACCCAGTACTTC
cdr3_aa: CSARTKTSGTLSETQYF

d_call: NA
v_call: TRBV27
j_call: TRBJ2-3
clone_size: NA
cdr3_nt: TGTGCCAGCAGTTTCGTTTTAGGACAGCAATCAGATACGCAGTATTTT
cdr3_aa: CASSFVLGQQSDTQYF

d_call: TRBD1
v_call: TRBV6-1
j_call: TRBJ2-3
clone_size: few
cdr3_nt: TGTGCCAGCAGACGGACAGGGGACATCACAGATACGCAGTATTTT
cdr3_aa: CASRRTGDITDTQYF

d_call: NA
v_call: TRBV3-1
j_call: TRBJ1-1
clone_size: NA
cdr3_nt: TGTGCCAGCAGCCACCACAGGGTGGGCACTGAAGCTTTCTTT
cdr3_aa: CASSHHRVGTEAFF

d_call: NA
v_call: TRBV5-1
j_call: TRBJ1-4
clone_size: few
cdr3_nt: TGCGCCAGCAGCTCGGACAGCCAGCTAGGAGAAAAACTGTTTTTT
cdr3_aa: CASSSDSQLGEKLFF

d_call: NA
v_call: TRBV7-2
j_call: TRBJ2-7
clone_size: NA
cdr3_nt: TGTGCCAGCAGCAACATCTACAGGACCGGGGCTTACGAGCAGTACTTC
cdr3_aa: CASSNIYRTGAYEQYF

d_call: NA
v_call: TRBV3-1
j_call: TRBJ2-3
clone_size: many
cdr3_nt: TGTGCCAGCAGCCAGACCTACACAGATACGCAGTATTTT
cdr3_aa: CASSQTYTDTQYF

d_call: TRBD2
v_call: TRBV11-1
j_call: TRBJ2-5
clone_size: few
cdr3_nt: TGTGCCAGCAGCTTCCCACGGACTAGCGGGGGTGAGACCCAGTACTTC
cdr3_aa: CASSFPRTSGGETQYF

d_call: NA
v_call: TRBV30
j_call: TRBJ1-3
clone_size: NA
cdr3_nt: TGTGCCTGGGATACAGACTCTGGAAACACCATATATTTT
cdr3_aa: CAWDTDSGNTIYF

d_call: NA
v_call: TRBV2
j_call: TRBJ2-1
clone_size: NA
cdr3_nt: TGTGCCAGCAGTAGCACAGGTCAGGAGTTCTTC
cdr3_aa: CASSSTGQEFF

d_call: TRBD1
v_call: TRBV28
j_call: TRBJ2-6
clone_size: few
cdr3_nt: TGTGCCAGCAGGACACAGGGGGCCCTCTCGGGGGCCAACGTCCTGACTTTC
cdr3_aa: CASRTQGALSGANVLTF

d_call: TRBD1
v_call: TRBV5-1
j_call: TRBJ2-1
clone_size: few
cdr3_nt: TGCGCCAGCAGCGTGGACGGGACAGAATCCTACAATGAGCAGTTCTTC
cdr3_aa: CASSVDGTESYNEQFF

d_call: TRBD2
v_call: TRBV6-1
j_call: TRBJ2-2
clone_size: NA
cdr3_nt: TGTGCCAGCAGCCCCAACCGGGACTATAACACCGGGGAGCTGTTTTTT
cdr3_aa: CASSPNRDYNTGELFF

d_call: NA
v_call: TRBV5-1
j_call: TRBJ2-5
clone_size: NA
cdr3_nt: TGCGCCAGCAGCTTGGTAACCCCAACCCAAGAGACCCAGTACTTC
cdr3_aa: CASSLVTPTQETQYF

d_call: NA
v_call: TRBV28
j_call: TRBJ2-1
clone_size: NA
cdr3_nt: TGTGCCAGCAGTCGAGGATCCGGGCGGTTCTTC
cdr3_aa: CASSRGSGRFF